These 8 T cell receptor beta chains came from one sample sequenced in a study of early T cells in non-severe SARS-CoV-2 infection. TCRdb redid the calling of the 5' RACE reads with MiXCR, one entry per CDR3 protein. The sample carries under 80,000 distinct CDR3 sequences, under 14% recorded once. Sequenced sample: whole blood. The receptors were gathered from an adult who was a healthcare worker with PCR-confirmed SARS-CoV-2 infection or an uninfected control (not recorded which).

The sample holds many counts of this clonotype. The chain has TRBV6-5 and TRBJ2-3, with D possibly matching TRBD2 (5 bases). Germline CDR1 is MNHEY and CDR2 is SVGAGI. Trimming removed 8 bases at V and 3 bases at J, with 15 bases between. This CDR3 is built from 14 residues. CDR3 nucleotide sequence: TGTGCCAGCGGGCCGCGGACTGGGACAGATACGCAGTATTTT. Translation gives CASGPRTGTDTQYF.

Many counts were recorded for this clonotype. This chain connects TRBV3-1 to TRBJ1-1; D perhaps matches TRBD1 (5 bases). The CDR3 has 14 amino acids. Germline CDR1 reads LGHDT; CDR2 reads YNNKEL (reference sequence). Between the trimmed V and J ends, which lost 4 bases and 2 bases, there was a span of 11 bases. The CDR3: CASSPARGNTEAFF. The DNA of the CDR3 is TGTGCCAGCAGCCCGGCTAGGGGTAACACTGAAGCTTTCTTT.

This clonotype has a count of ten or more. CDR3 protein: CASSPELTWAEQYF. CDR3 nucleotides: TGTGCCAGCAGCCCGGAGTTGACGTGGGCCGAGCAGTACTTC. The chain links TRBV5-5 to TRBJ2-7; D unresolved. V was shortened by 4 bases and J by 6 bases, with 17 bases between the two germline ends. CDR3 length: 14 residues. CDR1 is SGHKS, CDR2 YYEKEE, per germline (reference sequence).

In this sample, this clonotype turned up many times. This chain links TRBV5-5 with TRBJ2-1; D unresolved. CDR1 SGHKS and CDR2 YYEKEE come from the germline V gene (reference sequence). Between the trimmed V and J ends, which lost 3 bases and 4 bases, there was a span of 14 bases. CDR3 length equals 15 residues. CDR3 nucleotide sequence: TGTGCCAGCAGCTCGGAAAGGAAACGGTACAATGAGCAGTTCTTC. Residues: CASSSERKRYNEQFF.

This clonotype has only a few counts. The chain's CDR3 is CASSPHGGTGELFF. The CDR3 DNA is TGTGCCAGCAGCCCGCACGGGGGGACCGGGGAGCTGTTTTTT. This sequence joins TRBV9 and TRBJ2-2; 7 bases map to TRBD2. Unmatched junction bases numbered 5, after V lost 4 bases and J lost 5 bases. The CDR3 has 14 residues. The germline gives CDR1 SGDLS, CDR2 YYNGEE.

This clonotype was recorded many times. This rearrangement joins TRBV20-1 to TRBJ2-1, with 13 bases lining up with TRBD2. The germline V gene encodes CDR1 DFQATT and CDR2 SNEGSKA (reference sequence). The CDR3 loop spans 17 amino acids. Trimming cost V 5 bases and J 0 bases; bases outside gene matches: 7. In nucleotides, the CDR3 is TGCAGTGCTGTCGGGACTAGCGGGGCCATCTCCTACAATGAGCAGTTCTTC. Translation: CSAVGTSGAISYNEQFF.

The rearrangement links TRBV5-1 to TRBJ2-3; 13 nucleotides match TRBD2. With 7 bases clipped from V and 2 bases from J, the junction kept 7 bases outside the gene matches. The CDR3 sequence is 16 residues long. Germline CDR1 SGHRS, CDR2 YFSETQ. CDR3 nucleotides: TGCGCCAGCCACCTGGGACTAGCGGGACCCACAGATACGCAGTATTTT. As protein: CASHLGLAGPTDTQYF.

The V call is TRBV9, the J call TRBJ1-2; possible D gene TRBD1, 6 bases. The CDR3 is 14 residues long. Germline assignment: CDR1 SGDLS and CDR2 YYNGEE. V was pared by 0 bases and J by 1 base, with 7 bases between. The DNA for the CDR3 is TGTGCCAGCAGCGTAGCGGACAGTAACTATGGCTACACCTTC. This gives the protein CASSVADSNYGYTF. The entire variable domain, with the rest obtained from reference TRBV9 and TRBJ1-2, is as follows: DSGVTQTPKHLITATGQRVTLRCSPRSGDLSVYWYQQSLDQGLQFLIQYYNGEERAKGNILERFSAQQFPDLHSELNLSSLELGDSALYFCASSVADSNYGYTFGSGTRLTVV.